The next 24 T cell receptor beta chains were all read from a single sample in a study of response to subunit inactivated influenza vaccine. TCRdb reprocessed the RT-PCR reads via MiXCR and lists one record per CDR3 protein. In the table there are some 500,000 distinct CDR3 sequences, about 17% of which are singletons. The input for sequencing was CD4+ T cells sorted from PBMCs, taken around 25 months after vaccination. Receptors originate from a man aged 50-75 years who received an inactivated influenza vaccine.

This clonotype was seen at least ten times. V is TRBV20-1 and J is TRBJ2-1; the D gene is possibly TRBD1 (6 bases). The CDR3 sequence is 12 residues long. CDR1 and CDR2 from the germline V gene are DFQATT and SNEGSKA (reference sequence). The CDR3 sequence is CSSSQGSYEQFF. In DNA, the CDR3 is TGCAGCTCCTCGCAGGGGAGCTATGAGCAGTTCTTC.

This chain uses TRBV20-1 with TRBJ1-3; D may be TRBD1 (6 bases). CDR1 and CDR2 (germline): DFQATT, SNEGSKA (reference sequence). With 2 bases removed from V and 8 bases from J, the gap between germline ends came to 13 bases. The CDR3 runs 13 residues. CDR3: CSARRTARDTIYF. CDR3 nucleotide sequence: TGCAGTGCTAGAAGGACAGCCCGCGACACCATATATTTT.

The CDR3 is CSVEDGFHNEQFF. The CDR3 bases are TGCAGCGTTGAAGACGGATTCCACAATGAGCAGTTCTTC. The chain combines TRBV29-1 with TRBJ2-1; D unresolved. V was clipped by 0 bases and J by 5 bases, with 8 bases between them. Germline V gives CDR1 SQVTM, CDR2 ANQGSEA. This CDR3 region has 13 residues.

This clonotype was picked up a small number of times. The rearrangement uses TRBV6-4 and TRBJ1-2; perhaps TRBD1 as D (6 bases). This CDR3 has 14 residues. Germline CDR1 MRHNA, CDR2 SNTAGT. Trimming took off 6 bases at V and 4 bases at J, with 15 bases between the two ends. In DNA, the CDR3 is TGTGCCAGCAGCCCAGGGGACGGACCCTATGGCTACACCTTC. This codes for CASSPGDGPYGYTF.

This chain links TRBV5-1 with TRBJ2-7; TRBD1 matches 9 bases. The CDR3 length is 14 residues. Germline CDR1 reads SGHRS; CDR2 reads YFSETQ. After removal of 6 bases from V and 1 base from J, the junction contained 5 bases not matched to a gene. This CDR3 reads CASNTGTGSYEQYF. CDR3 DNA sequence: TGCGCCAGCAATACCGGGACAGGGTCCTACGAGCAGTACTTC.

This clonotype turned up a few times. The chain's CDR3 is CASSTARGNAFF. For the CDR3, the DNA is TGTGCCAGCAGTACGGCCAGGGGTAACGCTTTCTTT. The chain combines TRBV27 with TRBJ1-1; possibly TRBD1 for D (6 bases). Germline V gene data show CDR1 as MNHEY and CDR2 as SMNVEV (reference sequence). V was pared by 5 bases and J by 11 bases, with 15 bases between. The CDR3 is 12 residues long.

This clonotype appeared a few times. The genes are TRBV11-2 and TRBJ2-5; 8 bases fit TRBD1. The CDR3 has 15 residues. V lost 4 bases and J lost 1; bases outside the gene matches: 5. Germline values: CDR1 SGHAT, CDR2 FQNNGV. The CDR3 loop reads CASSWGTGAQETQYF. The CDR3, as DNA: TGTGCCAGCAGCTGGGGGACAGGAGCCCAAGAGACCCAGTACTTC.

This clonotype was counted between two and nine times. J is TRBJ2-7 and V is TRBV29-1; D possibly matches TRBD1 or TRBD2 (5 bases each). Germline CDR1 reads SQVTM; CDR2 reads ANQGSEA. V lost 7 bases to trimming and J lost 0 bases, with 19 bases between them. This CDR3 has 15 amino acids. The CDR3 nucleotides are TGCAGCGCTCGGAGTCCGGGACGTATCTCCTACGAGCAGTACTTC. It is translated as CSARSPGRISYEQYF.

The chain employs TRBV7-2 and TRBJ2-3; D gene unclear. CDR3 length: 12 residues. The germline V gene encodes CDR1 SGHTA and CDR2 FQGNSA. V was trimmed by 1 base and J by 7 bases, leaving 6 bases between them. For the CDR3, the DNA is TGTGCCAGCAGCTTAGAGGTGCATACGCAGTATTTT. Protein sequence: CASSLEVHTQYF. The entire variable domain, with the rest obtained from reference TRBV7-2 and TRBJ2-3, is as follows: GAGVSQSPSNKVTEKGKDVELRCDPISGHTALYWYRQSLGQGLEFLIYFQGNSAPDKSGLPSDRFSAERTGGSVSTLTIQRTQQEDSAVYLCASSLEVHTQYFGPGTRLTVL.

This clonotype has ten or more counts. This chain uses TRBV28 with TRBJ2-4; 8 nucleotides align to TRBD1. Germline CDR1 is MDHEN and CDR2 is SYDVKM. The CDR3 runs to 15 residues. With 6 bases clipped from V and 9 bases from J, the junction kept 13 bases outside the gene matches. The CDR3 protein is CASSQNPGQAVIQYF. The CDR3 nucleotides are TGTGCCAGCAGCCAAAACCCGGGACAGGCCGTCATTCAGTACTTC.

The gene calls are TRBV7-2 and TRBJ2-7, with no clear D. Trimming shortened V by 4 bases and J by 0 bases, and 7 bases separated the two germline ends. The length of the CDR3 is 13 residues. Germline V lookup: CDR1 SGHTA, CDR2 FQGNSA. For the CDR3, the DNA is TGTGCCAGCAGCTCGACATTCTCCTACGAGCAGTACTTC. Protein: CASSSTFSYEQYF.

This rearrangement joins TRBV20-1 to TRBJ2-7; perhaps TRBD1 as D (6 bases). CDR1 and CDR2 from the germline V gene are DFQATT and SNEGSKA (reference sequence). V was trimmed by 2 bases and J by 4 bases, leaving 21 bases between them. The CDR3 covers 16 residues. The CDR3 DNA sequence: TGCAGTGCTAGAAAAGGACAGAACCCAAACACTTACGAGCAGTACTTC. Protein product: CSARKGQNPNTYEQYF.

In this sample, this clonotype turned up many times. This sequence joins TRBV4-3 and TRBJ1-2, with D tentatively TRBD1 (6 bases). V lost 0 bases, J lost 6 bases, and 14 bases lay in between. Germline-derived CDR1 and CDR2 are LGHNA and YSLEER. The CDR3 is 15 residues long. For the CDR3, the DNA is TGCGCCAGCAGCCAAGAGGGGCGGGGGCTGGATGGCTACACCTTC. Translated, it gives CASSQEGRGLDGYTF.

The chain joins TRBV10-3 to TRBJ1-6; tentatively, D is TRBD1 (5 bases). The V and J ends lost 4 bases and 9 bases respectively, with 7 bases between them. The germline gives CDR1 ENHRY, CDR2 SYGVKD. The CDR3 sequence is 12 residues long. CDR3 protein: CAISGGTSPLHF. The DNA for the CDR3 is TGTGCCATCAGTGGCGGGACTTCACCCCTCCACTTT.

This clonotype appeared a few times. This chain joins TRBV7-2 and TRBJ2-7; D is unclear. Looked up from germline, CDR1 is SGHTA and CDR2 is FQGNSA. Trimming left V 1 base short and J 0 bases short, with 10 bases between. The CDR3 has 15 residues. CDR3 DNA: TGTGCCAGCAGCTTAGGGTCTACAATCTCCTACGAGCAGTACTTC. As protein: CASSLGSTISYEQYF.

The J gene is TRBJ2-5, the V gene TRBV5-1; 9 bases are shared with TRBD1. This CDR3 region has 14 residues. Trimming took 4 bases from V and 1 from J; bases not matched to a gene: 2. Germline V gives CDR1 SGHRS, CDR2 YFSETQ. The CDR3 region is CASSGTGSQETQYF. DNA of the CDR3: TGCGCCAGCAGCGGGACAGGGAGCCAAGAGACCCAGTACTTC.

The chain carries TRBV20-1 and TRBJ2-3; 7 bases agree with TRBD2. After removal of 6 bases from V and 3 bases from J, the junction contained 9 bases not matched to a gene. Germline lookup yields CDR1 DFQATT and CDR2 SNEGSKA (reference sequence). The CDR3 extends over 14 amino acids. The CDR3 bases are TGCAGTGCGCCTGGCCAGGGAGGGACAGATACGCAGTATTTT. It specifies CSAPGQGGTDTQYF.

The genes are TRBV20-1 and TRBJ1-6; D gene uncertain. The CDR3 covers 16 residues. From germline, CDR1 is DFQATT and CDR2 SNEGSKA (reference sequence). The V gene lost 5 bases and the J gene lost 0 bases, with 14 bases spanning the gap. The CDR3 region has the DNA TGCAGTGCTCGTTTGGGCCAGAGCTCCTATAATTCACCCCTCCACTTT. This codes for CSARLGQSSYNSPLHF.

This clonotype was recorded at least ten times. The chain recombines TRBV6-2 or TRBV6-3 with TRBJ2-3; 10 nucleotides align to TRBD2. The CDR3 is 15 amino acids. In germline, CDR1 is MNHEY, CDR2 SVGEGT. V shed 7 bases and J 2 bases; nucleotides not matched to a gene: 6. CDR3 residues: CASKDTSGATDTQYF. CDR3 bases: TGTGCCAGCAAAGATACTAGCGGGGCCACAGATACGCAGTATTTT.

A few counts support this clonotype. The chain carries TRBV10-3 and TRBJ2-3; D ambiguous. This CDR3 is built from 14 residues. Germline V gene sequence: CDR1 ENHRY, CDR2 SYGVKD. Trimming cost V 6 bases and J 0 bases, with 10 bases left between them. CDR3 amino acids: CAIRERESTDTQYF. In nucleotides, the CDR3 is TGTGCCATCAGGGAACGTGAAAGCACAGATACGCAGTATTTT.

This clonotype showed up many times. The V call is TRBV12-3 or TRBV12-4, the J call TRBJ1-6, with 7 positions matching TRBD1. V lost 5 bases and J lost 7; bases outside the gene matches: 5. There are 14 residues in the CDR3. CDR3 sequence reads: CASSLRGDNSPLHF. In DNA form, the CDR3 reads TGTGCCAGCAGTCTCAGGGGGGACAATTCACCCCTCCACTTT.

The genes are TRBV10-3 and TRBJ2-3, with TRBD1 matching 7 bases. The CDR3 sequence is 13 residues long. Germline trimming cut 6 bases from V and 4 bases from J; bases unmatched to any gene: 4. CDR1 is ENHRY and CDR2 is SYGVKD in the germline V gene. The CDR3 DNA follows: TGTGCCATCAGCGGCAGGGGGTCAGATACGCAGTATTTT. Protein sequence: CAISGRGSDTQYF.

This clonotype occurred a few times. This chain uses TRBV20-1 with TRBJ1-2; D possibly corresponds to TRBD1 (6 bases). V was shortened by 0 bases and J by 7 bases, with 12 bases between the two germline ends. CDR1 DFQATT and CDR2 SNEGSKA come from the germline V gene (reference sequence). This CDR3 spans 13 amino acids. This chain's CDR3 is CSAREGGASGYTF. Written as DNA, the CDR3 is TGCAGTGCTAGAGAAGGGGGGGCGAGTGGCTACACCTTC.

The chain joins TRBV28 to TRBJ2-7, with D possibly being TRBD2 (5 bases). Germline CDR1 reads MDHEN; CDR2 reads SYDVKM. V lost 5 bases, J lost 0 bases, and 14 bases lay in between. The CDR3 contains 15 residues. The CDR3, as DNA: TGTGCCAGCAGTCGGCCCGGGGTTCCCTCCTACGAGCAGTACTTC. Translation gives CASSRPGVPSYEQYF. The entire variable domain, with the rest obtained from reference TRBV28 and TRBJ2-7, is as follows: DVKVTQSSRYLVKRTGEKVFLECVQDMDHENMFWYRQDPGLGLRLIYFSYDVKMKEKGDIPEGYSVSREKKERFSLILESASTNQTSMYLCASSRPGVPSYEQYFGPGTRLTVT.